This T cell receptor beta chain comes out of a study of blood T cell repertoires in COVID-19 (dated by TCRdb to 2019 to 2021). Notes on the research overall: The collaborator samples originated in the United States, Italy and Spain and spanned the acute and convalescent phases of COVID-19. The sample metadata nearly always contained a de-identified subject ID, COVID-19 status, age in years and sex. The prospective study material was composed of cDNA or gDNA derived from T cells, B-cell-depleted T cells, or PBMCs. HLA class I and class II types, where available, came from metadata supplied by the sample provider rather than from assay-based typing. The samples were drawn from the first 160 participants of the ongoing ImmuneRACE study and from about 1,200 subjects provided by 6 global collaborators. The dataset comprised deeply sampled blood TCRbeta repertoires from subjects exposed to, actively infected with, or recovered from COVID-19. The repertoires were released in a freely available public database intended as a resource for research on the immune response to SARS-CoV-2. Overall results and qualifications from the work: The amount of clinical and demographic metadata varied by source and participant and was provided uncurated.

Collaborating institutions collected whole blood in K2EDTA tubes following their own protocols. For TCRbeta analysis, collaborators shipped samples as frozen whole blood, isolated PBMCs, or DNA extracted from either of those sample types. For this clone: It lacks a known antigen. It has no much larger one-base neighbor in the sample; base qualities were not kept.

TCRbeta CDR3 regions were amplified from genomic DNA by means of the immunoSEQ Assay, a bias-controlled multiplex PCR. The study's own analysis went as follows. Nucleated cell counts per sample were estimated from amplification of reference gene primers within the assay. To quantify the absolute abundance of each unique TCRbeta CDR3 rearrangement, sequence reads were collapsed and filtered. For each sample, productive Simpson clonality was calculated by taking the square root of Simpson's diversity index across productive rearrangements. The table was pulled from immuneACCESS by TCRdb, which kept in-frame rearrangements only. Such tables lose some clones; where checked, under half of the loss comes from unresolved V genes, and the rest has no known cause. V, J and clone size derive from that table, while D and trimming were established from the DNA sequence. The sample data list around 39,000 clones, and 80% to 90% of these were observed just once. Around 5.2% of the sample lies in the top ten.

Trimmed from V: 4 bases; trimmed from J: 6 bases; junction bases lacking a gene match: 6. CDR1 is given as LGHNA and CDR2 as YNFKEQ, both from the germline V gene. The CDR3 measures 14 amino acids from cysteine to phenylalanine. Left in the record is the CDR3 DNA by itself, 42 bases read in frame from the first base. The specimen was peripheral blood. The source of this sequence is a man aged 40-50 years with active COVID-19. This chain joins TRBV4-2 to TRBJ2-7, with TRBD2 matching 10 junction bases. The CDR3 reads CASSPAGTSVEQYF. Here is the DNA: TGTGCCAGCAGCCCTGCCGGGACTAGCGTCGAGCAGTACTTC.